The 7 T cell receptor beta chains presented below share a single source sample, sequenced in a study of blood T cell repertoires in COVID-19 (dated by TCRdb to between 2020 and 2021). Libraries were prepared through the immunoSEQ multiplex PCR assay. Entries here come from immuneACCESS through TCRdb and include only in-frame sequences with V and J called. Some clones fail to appear in such tables; in the studies checked, an unresolved V gene covers under half of the shortfall, and the cause of the remainder is unknown. The sample table shows 90,000 or so clones, and roughly 83% are seen once. Clones ranked in the top ten supply more than 9.5% of the sample. Sequenced material: peripheral blood. These receptor sequences come from a human donor in a cohort sampled during active COVID-19.

This chain connects TRBV19 to TRBJ2-7, with D maybe TRBD1 (6 bases). The CDR3 length is 14 residues. The ends were cut back, 4 bases at V and 3 bases at J, with 13 bases in the middle. Germline CDR1 is LNHDA and CDR2 is SQIVND (reference sequence). The CDR3 coding sequence is TGTGCCAGTAGTAGGACAGCCGATAACTACGAGCAGTACTTC. This gives the protein CASSRTADNYEQYF.

The gene calls are TRBV18 and TRBJ2-1; unclear D gene. Per the germline V gene, CDR1 is KGHSH and CDR2 is LQKENI. The CDR3 length is 14 residues. Trimming shortened V by 3 bases and J by 6 bases, and 12 bases separated the two germline ends. CDR3 region: CASSPRSTGNEQFF. The DNA of the CDR3 is TGTGCCAGCTCACCGAGGAGTACCGGCAATGAGCAGTTCTTC.

In DNA form, the CDR3 reads TGTGCCAGCAGCTTCCAGGGGGGAAATGAAAAACTGTTTTTT. Translated: CASSFQGGNEKLFF. This chain links TRBV11-2 with TRBJ1-4, with TRBD1 matching 7 bases. The CDR3 runs to 14 residues. The J segment lost 5 bases and the V segment lost 3 bases, leaving 3 bases of the junction unmatched. Germline CDR1 SGHAT, CDR2 FQNNGV.

V and J are TRBV28 and TRBJ2-7, with TRBD1 matching 9 bases. CDR1 and CDR2 from the germline V gene are MDHEN and SYDVKM. The J segment lost 2 bases and the V segment lost 5 bases, leaving 10 bases of the junction unmatched. There are 16 residues in the CDR3. The CDR3 reads CASSITGTGKTYEQYF. In DNA form, the CDR3 reads TGTGCCAGCAGTATAACCGGGACAGGGAAGACCTACGAGCAGTACTTC.

The V gene is TRBV7-8, the J gene TRBJ1-1, with D unresolved. Germline V gene data show CDR1 as SGHVS and CDR2 as FQNEAQ. The V end lost 1 base, the J end lost 4 bases, and 10 bases lay between the germline ends. The CDR3 totals 14 residues. The CDR3 spells CASSLVGGGTEAFF. CDR3 nucleotides: TGTGCCAGCAGCTTAGTTGGTGGAGGCACTGAAGCTTTCTTT.

In nucleotides, the CDR3 is TGCGCCAGCAGCTTGGGCAGGGGGCAGGATGGCTACACCTTC. This sequence encodes CASSLGRGQDGYTF. V usage is TRBV5-1 and J usage is TRBJ1-2; 8 bases line up with TRBD1. This CDR3 has 14 residues. Germline CDR1 SGHRS, CDR2 YFSETQ. Trimming removed 0 bases from V and 6 bases from J; junction bases left unmatched: 4. The whole variable domain, remainder taken from reference TRBV5-1 and TRBJ1-2, is KAGVTQTPRYLIKTRGQQVTLSCSPISGHRSVSWYQQTPGQGLQFLFEYFSETQRNKGNFPGRFSGRQFSNSRSEMNVSTLELGDSALYLCASSLGRGQDGYTFGSGTRLTVV.

The gene calls are TRBV5-4 and TRBJ2-7; D is unresolved. V lost 0 bases and J lost 6, with 7 bases in between. Germline V gene data show CDR1 as SGHNT and CDR2 as YYREEE (reference sequence). This CDR3 comprises 12 residues. For the CDR3, the DNA is TGTGCCAGCAGCTTGGGACAAGGCGAGCAGTACTTC. Its protein product is CASSLGQGEQYF. Full variable domain (remainder filled in from reference TRBV5-4 and TRBJ2-7): ETGVTQSPTHLIKTRGQQVTLRCSSQSGHNTVSWYQQALGQGPQFIFQYYREEENGRGNFPPRFSGLQFPNYSSELNVNALELDDSALYLCASSLGQGEQYFGPGTRLTVT.